This T cell receptor (beta chain) originates from a study of T cell clonotyping in hematopoietic cell transplantation. For the study at large: Recipient samples before transplant were obtained post-cytoreduction. Study outcomes and limitations: Without cell sorting, CD4 versus CD8 contributions remain unresolved. At the given depth, recipient repertoires were over 95% de novo clonotypes.

The data were produced by immunoSEQ multiplex PCR, yet TCRdb's version contains in-frame clones alone and is incomplete. Found here are more than 25,000 clones, about 83% of them singletons; the top ten hold less than 7.5%. As for this clone: As yet, its antigen is unknown.

Described time point: recipient sample about 28 days before transplant, after cytoreduction. The clonotype was recovered from a woman aged 25 to 39 with chronic myeloid leukemia. Some clones in this sample may be carry-over from other donors' samples. The sample consisted of peripheral blood mononuclear cells, taken before stem cell transplant.

CDR3 region: CASSLGGTDNSPLHF. For the CDR3, the DNA is TGTGCCAGCAGCTTAGGGGGGACAGATAATTCACCCCTCCACTTT. V gene TRBV7-2 combines with J gene TRBJ1-6; 7 bases fit TRBD1. Germline V gene sequence: CDR1 SGHTA, CDR2 FQGNSA. This CDR3 region has 15 residues. Trimming at V came to 1 base and at J to 5 bases, leaving 2 bases not matched to a gene.